A single sample is the source of the 18 T cell receptor beta chains below, sequenced in a study of T cells in Graves' hyperthyroidism and ophthalmopathy. Amplification targeted TCR beta CDR3 regions from RNA transcripts. First-round RT-PCR targeting the TCR CDR3 was performed with the HTBI primer set. TCRdb fed the multiplex PCR reads into MiXCR, producing one record per CDR3 protein. The sample has hundreds of thousands of distinct CDR3 sequences; 14% are singletons. Specimen: blood. All receptors derive from a middle-aged woman with Graves' hyperthyroidism.

This clonotype was counted at least ten times. The chain recombines TRBV27 with TRBJ2-7; D unclear. CDR3 length: 12 amino acids. Trimming shortened V by 4 bases and J by 5 bases, and 9 bases separated the two germline ends. From germline, CDR1 is MNHEY and CDR2 SMNVEV (reference sequence). The CDR3 DNA reads as TGTGCCAGCAGTTCCGTGGGTAACGAGCAGTACTTC. Its translation is CASSSVGNEQYF.

This clonotype was detected a few times. The chain is built from TRBV7-9 and TRBJ1-1; 8 nucleotides agree with TRBD1. The CDR3 is made up of 14 amino acids. V trimming: 5 bases; J trimming: 8 bases; junction bases outside the gene matches: 10. Looked up from germline, CDR1 is SEHNR and CDR2 is FQNEAQ (reference sequence). CDR3 loop: CASSAITGGEEAFF. The CDR3 region has the DNA TGTGCCAGCAGCGCTATAACAGGGGGAGAAGAAGCTTTCTTT. Full variable domain (rest looked up from reference TRBV7-9 and TRBJ1-1): DTGVSQNPRHKITKRGQNVTFRCDPISEHNRLYWYRQTLGQGPEFLTYFQNEAQLEKSRLLSDRFSAERPKGSFSTLEIQRTEQGDSAMYLCASSAITGGEEAFFGQGTRLTVV.

This clonotype was seen ten or more times. The CDR3 reads CASSKDDSYEQYF. The CDR3 bases are TGTGCCAGCAGCAAGGACGACTCCTACGAGCAGTACTTC. The chain is built from TRBV28 and TRBJ2-7; unclear D gene. The V and J ends lost 6 bases and 0 bases respectively, with 9 bases between them. This CDR3 contains 13 residues. Germline V gene lookup returns CDR1 MDHEN and CDR2 SYDVKM.

This clonotype appeared many times. The DNA is omitted, as the CDR3 cannot be located on it reliably, and the CDR3 follows TCRdb's listing. V usage is TRBV6-1 and J usage is TRBJ2-3; TRBD1, the D gene given by the table, was not confirmed from the DNA. From germline, CDR1 is MNHNS and CDR2 SASEGT. The CDR3 adds up to 15 amino acids, both ends counted. The CDR3: CASSDFGAGTDTQYF.

Comment on this clonotype: A much larger clone lies a single base off, so this may be a read error. J is TRBJ1-6 and V is TRBV2; D gene unclear. This CDR3 contains 12 residues. Per germline, CDR1 SNHLY and CDR2 FYNNEI. V was pared by 3 bases and J by 10 bases, with 7 bases between. Here the CDR3 reads CASSDEKSPLHF. The CDR3, as DNA: TGTGCCAGCAGTGACGAGAAGTCACCCCTCCACTTT.

The genes are TRBV20-1 and TRBJ2-2; D call uncertain. Trimming left V 0 bases short and J 6 bases short, with 5 bases between. Germline assignment: CDR1 DFQATT and CDR2 SNEGSKA (reference sequence). The CDR3 has 12 residues. The CDR3 DNA reads TGCAGTGCTAGAGATATCCCCGGGGAGCTGTTTTTT. This translates into CSARDIPGELFF.

The chain recombines TRBV15 with TRBJ2-5; D uncertain. CDR1 is LNHNV and CDR2 is YYDKDF in the germline V gene (reference sequence). The germline V and J ends were trimmed by 3 bases and 5 bases, with 16 bases remaining between them. The CDR3 sequence is 15 residues long. This CDR3 is CATSREPNSVETQYF. The CDR3 DNA follows: TGTGCCACCAGCAGGGAACCCAATAGTGTGGAGACCCAGTACTTC.

This chain links TRBV5-5 with TRBJ1-1, with D perhaps matching TRBD1 (6 bases). Germline V gives CDR1 SGHKS, CDR2 YYEKEE (reference sequence). With 0 bases removed from V and 1 base from J, the gap between germline ends came to 13 bases. This CDR3 is 16 amino acids long. CDR3 bases: TGTGCCAGCAGCTTGGTCCTAAGGACAGCGAACACTGAAGCTTTCTTT. This sequence encodes CASSLVLRTANTEAFF.

This clonotype came up many times. The CDR3 DNA follows: TGCAGTGCTAGAGACCGGCAGGCGGGCTATGGCTACACCTTC. Its translation: CSARDRQAGYGYTF. The chain has TRBV20-1 and TRBJ1-2; D is undetermined. V dropped 0 bases and J dropped 4 bases, with 12 bases sitting between them. CDR3 length: 14 residues. CDR1 and CDR2 (germline): DFQATT, SNEGSKA (reference sequence).

The chain joins TRBV3-1 to TRBJ2-1; D gene uncertain. The germline V gene encodes CDR1 LGHDT and CDR2 YNNKEL (reference sequence). This CDR3 is 18 amino acids long. The germline V and J ends were trimmed by 0 bases and 0 bases, with 15 bases remaining between them. The CDR3 nucleotides read TGTGCCAGCAGCCAAGAAAGGCCGACGTTTAGCTCCTACAATGAGCAGTTCTTC. Translation gives CASSQERPTFSSYNEQFF.

In this sample, this clonotype turned up many times. The chain has TRBV3-1 and TRBJ2-2, with 9 bases lining up with TRBD2. CDR1 and CDR2 from the germline V gene are LGHDT and YNNKEL (reference sequence). The CDR3 extends over 15 amino acids. Germline trimming cut 6 bases from V and 2 bases from J; bases unmatched to any gene: 4. For the CDR3, the DNA is TGTGCCAGCAGGGATAGCGGGAGAAACACCGGGGAGCTGTTTTTT. Protein: CASRDSGRNTGELFF.

This clonotype has at least ten counts. This chain joins TRBV20-1 and TRBJ1-1; TRBD1 matches at 11 bases. CDR3 length: 13 amino acids. The germline CDR1 and CDR2 sequences are DFQATT and SNEGSKA (reference sequence). Trimming at V came to 5 bases and at J to 3 bases, leaving 2 bases not matched to a gene. The CDR3 loop is CSALGQGDTEAFF. The CDR3 DNA reads as TGCAGTGCTTTGGGACAGGGGGACACTGAAGCTTTCTTT.

This clonotype showed up just a few times. The chain couples TRBV29-1 to TRBJ2-1; 10 bases agree with TRBD2. This CDR3 comprises 16 residues. The germline V gene has CDR1 SQVTM and CDR2 ANQGSEA. Germline trimming cut 4 bases from V and 2 bases from J; bases unmatched to any gene: 8. CDR3 nucleotide sequence: TGCAGCGTTGTTACTAGCGGGACCGTTACCTACAATGAGCAGTTCTTC. This codes for CSVVTSGTVTYNEQFF.

This clonotype has a count of ten or more. V gene TRBV27 combines with J gene TRBJ1-2, with D possibly TRBD1 on 5 matching bases. This CDR3 has 13 residues. Germline V lookup: CDR1 MNHEY, CDR2 SMNVEV (reference sequence). Trimming took 6 bases from V and 4 from J, leaving 12 bases between them. The CDR3 DNA follows: TGTGCCAGCAGGCCCGGGACGGCCTATGGCTACACCTTC. Protein: CASRPGTAYGYTF.

This clonotype showed up many times. The rearrangement links TRBV5-6 to TRBJ1-5; D perhaps matches TRBD1 (5 bases). This CDR3 is built from 14 residues. Germline CDR1 reads SGHDT; CDR2 reads YYEEEE. Deletions cut 2 bases from V and 1 base from J, with 7 bases between. The CDR3 sequence is CASSLRGSNQPQHF. The CDR3 nucleotides read TGTGCCAGCAGCTTAAGGGGCAGCAATCAGCCCCAGCATTTT.

In the case of this clonotype: A much larger clone sits a single nucleotide away, making a read error possible. The V and J genes are TRBV12-3 or TRBV12-4 and TRBJ1-6, with TRBD1 as a possible D gene (6 bases). The CDR3 runs to 13 residues. The V end lost 11 bases, the J end lost 6 bases, and 14 bases lay between the germline ends. The CDR3 DNA sequence: TGTGCCGGCCGGGACATGCGTAATTCACCCCTCCACTTT. The encoded protein is CAGRDMRNSPLHF.

The chain employs TRBV7-3 and TRBJ2-1; 12 positions match TRBD2. V was clipped by 5 bases and J by 3 bases; unmatched bases: 14. The CDR3 covers 19 residues. Germline CDR1 is SGHTA and CDR2 is FQGTGA. CDR3 in DNA: TGTGCCAGCAGCATAATGACCATGAAGACTAGCGGGAGCTACAATGAGCAGTTCTTC. It is translated as CASSIMTMKTSGSYNEQFF.

The chain joins TRBV5-1 to TRBJ2-7; D may be TRBD2 (6 bases). The V gene lost 5 bases and the J gene lost 2 bases, with 11 bases spanning the gap. CDR1 is SGHRS and CDR2 is YFSETQ in the germline V gene. CDR3 length equals 13 residues. CDR3 amino acids: CASRIGGAYEQYF. The CDR3 coding sequence is TGCGCCAGCAGGATCGGAGGGGCCTACGAGCAGTACTTC.